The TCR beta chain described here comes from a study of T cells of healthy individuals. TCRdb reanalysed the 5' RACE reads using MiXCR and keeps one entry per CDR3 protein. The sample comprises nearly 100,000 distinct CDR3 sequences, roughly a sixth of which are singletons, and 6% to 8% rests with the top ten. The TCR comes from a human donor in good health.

CDR3 protein: CASSPSALTHEQYF. The CDR3 DNA is TGTGCCAGCAGCCCCTCGGCTCTAACCCACGAGCAGTACTTC. This chain connects TRBV9 to TRBJ2-7; no clear D. Germline CDR1 and CDR2: SGDLS and YYNGEE. V was pared by 4 bases and J by 5 bases, with 16 bases between. The CDR3 has 14 amino acids.